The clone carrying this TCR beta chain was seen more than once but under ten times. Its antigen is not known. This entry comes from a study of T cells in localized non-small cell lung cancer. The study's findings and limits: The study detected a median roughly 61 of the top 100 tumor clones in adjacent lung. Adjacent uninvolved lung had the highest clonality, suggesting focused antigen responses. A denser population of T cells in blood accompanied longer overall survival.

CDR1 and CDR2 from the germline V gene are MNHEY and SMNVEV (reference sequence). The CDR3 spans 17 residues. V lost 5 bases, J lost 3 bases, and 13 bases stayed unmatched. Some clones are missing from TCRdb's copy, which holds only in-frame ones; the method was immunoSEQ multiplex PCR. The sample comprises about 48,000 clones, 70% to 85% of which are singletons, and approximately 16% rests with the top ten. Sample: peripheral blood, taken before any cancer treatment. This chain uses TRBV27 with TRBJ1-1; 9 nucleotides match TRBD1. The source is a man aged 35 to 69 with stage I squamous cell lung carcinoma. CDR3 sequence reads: CASSPRDRANPYTEAFF. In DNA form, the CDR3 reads TGTGCCAGCAGTCCCCGGGACAGGGCTAATCCGTACACTGAAGCTTTCTTT.